This T cell receptor (beta chain) is from a study of early T cells in non-severe SARS-CoV-2 infection (dated by TCRdb to the early 2020s). Notes on the research overall: TCR sequencing used bulk RNA from unsorted whole blood, so alpha and beta chains could not be paired.

Counted from cysteine to phenylalanine, this CDR3 has 15 amino acids. Left in the record is the CDR3 DNA by itself, 45 bases read in frame from the first base. V is pruned by 6 bases and J by 9 bases, leaving 14 bases of the junction without a gene match. The germline V gene sets CDR1 to MDHEN and CDR2 to SYDVKM. Summary of the overall study and its limitations: VDJdb matching was skewed toward anti-spike CD8 responses and likely underestimated virus-specific expansions by missing private and CD4 specificities.

The protocol used for the library was 5' RACE. The instrument was a NextSeq 500. The TCR library protocol attached unique molecular identifiers to individual cDNA molecules to correct for sequencing error and PCR bias. TCR alpha and beta chains were both sequenced, and the abundances of alpha and beta sequences in each sample were closely correlated with each other. In the paper's pipeline: Decombinator V4 was used to annotate TCR sequences for V gene, J gene and CDR3. Expanded TCRs were defined as changing significantly between any two time points under a Poisson model with p below 0.0001. TCR abundances were normalised to the total number of TCRs sequenced per sample and were expressed as counts per million. MAIT TCRs were defined by TRAV1-2 paired with TRAJ12, TRAJ20 or TRAJ33, and iNKT TCRs by TRAV10 paired with TRAJ18. A search of VDJdb, accessed on 1 November 2021, was run for TCRs annotated to CMV, EBV and SARS-CoV-2, with TCRs annotated for multiple antigens excluded. The public sequencing data were trimmed at Q25 with fastp and processed into clonotypes with MiXCR by TCRdb, which kept only in-frame beta chains. When rows share a CDR3 protein, they turn into one entry using the most common DNA and genes. The V and J calls reflect TCRdb's pipeline rather than the authors' work. The sample records under 90,000 distinct CDR3 sequences, 13% of which are singletons. In total, the top ten clones hold roughly 5.5% of the sample.

A case-control design nested within a healthcare worker cohort in London, UK, was used, with weekly nasopharyngeal swab PCR tests and blood sampling performed. Healthcare workers were enrolled in the week of the UK lockdown, from 23 to 31 March 2020, and were followed every week for up to roughly 16 weeks. A word on this clonotype: Its antigen remains undetermined. Qualities for individual bases were not recorded, and no much larger clone is one base off.

Sequencing used whole blood. Rearrangement joined TRBV28 to TRBJ1-1; 9 bases in the middle match TRBD1. This TCR was sampled from an adult who was a healthcare worker with PCR-confirmed SARS-CoV-2 infection or an uninfected control (not recorded which). The DNA sequence is given as TGTGCCAGCAGCAACTCCGGGACAGGGAGGTCGAAAGCTTTCTTT. This yields the protein CASSNSGTGRSKAFF.